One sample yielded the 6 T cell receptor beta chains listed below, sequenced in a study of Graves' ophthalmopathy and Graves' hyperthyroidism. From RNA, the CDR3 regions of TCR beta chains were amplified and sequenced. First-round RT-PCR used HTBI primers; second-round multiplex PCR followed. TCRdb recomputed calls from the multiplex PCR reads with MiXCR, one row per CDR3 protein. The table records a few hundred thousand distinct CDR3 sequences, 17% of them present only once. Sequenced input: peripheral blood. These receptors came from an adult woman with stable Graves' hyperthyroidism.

In DNA form, the CDR3 reads TGTGCCAGCAGTTTATCAACATACATGAACACTGAAGCTTTCTTT. It encodes CASSLSTYMNTEAFF. V gene TRBV27 combines with J gene TRBJ1-1; D remains ambiguous. The CDR3 is 15 residues long. From germline, CDR1 is MNHEY and CDR2 SMNVEV (reference sequence). Trimming left V 0 bases short and J 0 bases short, with 8 bases between.

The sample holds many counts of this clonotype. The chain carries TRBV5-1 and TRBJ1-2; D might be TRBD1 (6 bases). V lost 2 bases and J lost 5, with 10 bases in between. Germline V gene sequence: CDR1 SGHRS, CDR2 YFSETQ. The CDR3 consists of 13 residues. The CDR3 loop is CASSFGQSYGYTF. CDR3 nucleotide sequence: TGCGCCAGCAGCTTTGGACAGTCTTATGGCTACACCTTC.

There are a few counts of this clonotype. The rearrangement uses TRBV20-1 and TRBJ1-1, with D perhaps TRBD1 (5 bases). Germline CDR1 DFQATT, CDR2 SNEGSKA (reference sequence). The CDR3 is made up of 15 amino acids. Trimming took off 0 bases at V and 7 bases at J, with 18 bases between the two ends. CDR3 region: CSARDPKGPILEAFF. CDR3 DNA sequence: TGCAGTGCTAGAGATCCGAAGGGGCCGATCCTTGAAGCTTTCTTT.

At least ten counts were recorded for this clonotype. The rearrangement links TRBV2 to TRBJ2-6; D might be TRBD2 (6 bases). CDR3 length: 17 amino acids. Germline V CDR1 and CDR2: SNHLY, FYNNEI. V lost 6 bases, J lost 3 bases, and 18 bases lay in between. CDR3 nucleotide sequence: TGTGCCAGCAGAGGGTCCGGGGGAGTGGTTGGGGCCAACGTCCTGACTTTC. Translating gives CASRGSGGVVGANVLTF.

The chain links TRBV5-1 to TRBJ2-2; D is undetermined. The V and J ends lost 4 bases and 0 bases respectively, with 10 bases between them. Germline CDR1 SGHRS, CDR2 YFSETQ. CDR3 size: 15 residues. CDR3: CASSHERANTGELFF. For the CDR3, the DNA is TGCGCCAGCAGCCATGAAAGAGCGAACACCGGGGAGCTGTTTTTT. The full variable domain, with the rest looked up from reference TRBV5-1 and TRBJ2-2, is KAGVTQTPRYLIKTRGQQVTLSCSPISGHRSVSWYQQTPGQGLQFLFEYFSETQRNKGNFPGRFSGRQFSNSRSEMNVSTLELGDSALYLCASSHERANTGELFFGEGSRLTVL.

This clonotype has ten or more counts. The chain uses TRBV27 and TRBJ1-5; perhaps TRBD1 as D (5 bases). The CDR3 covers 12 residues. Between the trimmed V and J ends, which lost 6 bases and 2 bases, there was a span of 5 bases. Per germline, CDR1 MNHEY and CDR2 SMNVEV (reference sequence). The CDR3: CASRGGNQPQHF. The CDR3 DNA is TGTGCCAGCAGGGGGGGCAATCAGCCCCAGCATTTT.